A selection of T cell receptor beta chains follows, all from one sample in a study of T cell responses to AZD1222 COVID-19 vaccine. Assay: immunoSEQ multiplex PCR; the TCRdb copy retains only in-frame clones and omits some. The data contain 120,000 to 150,000 clones, 70% to 90% of them singletons. Material: peripheral blood, obtained on day 0 of AZD1222 vaccination. The receptors were gathered from an adult in good health. The CDR3 runs from the conserved cysteine through the conserved F or W. The D gene is left open where the match is weak. Clone size is given for some rows only: seen once, a few or many times, or a class if the clone is expanded.

j_call v_call d_call clone_size cdr3_nt cdr3_aa
TRBJ2-7 TRBV7-9 . . TGTGCCAGCAGCTTCTCCGGGGCCGACGAGCAGTACTTC CASSFSGADEQYF
TRBJ1-6 TRBV6-1 . . TGTGCCAGCAGTGAATTTCGGGTTAATTCACCCCTCCACTTT CASSEFRVNSPLHF
TRBJ1-1 TRBV30 TRBD1 . TGTGCCTGGAGCCCAAACACGGACAGGGTGGGGTGGAACACTGAAGCTTTCTTT CAWSPNTDRVGWNTEAFF
TRBJ2-5 TRBV21-1 . once TGTGCCAGCAGCTTGGATTTGTCGGGCCAAGAGACCCAGTACTTC CASSLDLSGQETQYF
TRBJ2-2 TRBV3-1/TRBV3-2 . . TGTGCCAGCAGCCAATGGGGGGTAAGAACCGGGGAGCTGTTTTTT CASSQWGVRTGELFF
TRBJ1-1 TRBV27 . once TGTGCCAGCAGTTTGGTTGCCGGGTCCACTGAAGCTTTCTTT CASSLVAGSTEAFF
TRBJ1-5 TRBV27 TRBD1 . TGTGCCAGCAGACGGACAGGGAGGGATCAGCCCCAGCATTTT CASRRTGRDQPQHF
TRBJ2-6 TRBV5-8 . . TGTGCCAGCAGTAGAGGGTTGTCTGGGGCCAACGTCCTGACTTTC CASSRGLSGANVLTF
TRBJ1-2 TRBV28 . . TGTGCCAGCAGTTATGGCGCGGCCTATGGCTACACCTTC CASSYGAAYGYTF
TRBJ1-2 TRBV6-5 . . TGTGCCAGCAGTTACTCGCACGGAGCAGAGGACTATGGCTACACCTTC CASSYSHGAEDYGYTF
TRBJ1-1 TRBV6-5 . . TGTGCCAGTCGGACAAAGTGGGACACTGAAGCTTTCTTT CASRTKWDTEAFF
TRBJ1-1 TRBV2 TRBD1 . TGTGCCATCCAGGGGGTTGCCGTGAACACTGAAGCTTTCTTT CAIQGVAVNTEAFF
TRBJ1-5 TRBV7-2 TRBD1 . TGTGCCAGCAGCCCGGACAGGGGGGAAAATCAGCCCCAGCATTTT CASSPDRGENQPQHF
TRBJ1-2 TRBV30 TRBD1 . TGTGCCTGGAGGCCGGAGACTCGACAGGGGTTTGGCTACACCTTC CAWRPETRQGFGYTF
TRBJ2-5 TRBV18 TRBD2 . TGTGCCAGCTCACCTCCGGGACTAGCGGGAGGAGAGACCCAGTACTTC CASSPPGLAGGETQYF
TRBJ2-1 TRBV6-4 TRBD2 . TGTGCCAGCAGTTCCTCGCCAAGCGGGAGCTCCTACAATGAGCAGTTCTTC CASSSSPSGSSYNEQFF
TRBJ1-4 TRBV28 . . TGTGCCAGCAGTTTATTTGGGGGCACGACTAATGAAAAACTGTTTTTT CASSLFGGTTNEKLFF
TRBJ1-5 TRBV5-8 . . TGTGCCAGCAGCTTGGAGGGGTTCCCCAATCAGCCCCAGCATTTT CASSLEGFPNQPQHF
TRBJ2-1 TRBV29-1 TRBD2 . TGCAGCGTTACCTCTAGCGGGCATCACAATGAGCAGTTCTTC CSVTSSGHHNEQFF
TRBJ1-1 TRBV5-5 TRBD1 . TGTGCCAGCAGCCGTGACAGGGTGGAGCCTTTCTTT CASSRDRVEPFF
TRBJ2-3 TRBV6-4 TRBD2 . TGTGCCAGCAGCGAGACTAGCGGGAGTCATGATACGCAGTATTTT CASSETSGSHDTQYF
TRBJ1-1 TRBV25-1 . . TGTGCCAGCAGCGTAGGGCGGGGCGGTCCTGAAGCTTTCTTT CASSVGRGGPEAFF
TRBJ2-2 TRBV7-9 . . TGTGCCAGCAGCTTAGAGTCCGGGGAGCTGTTTTTT CASSLESGELFF
TRBJ2-5 TRBV7-2 . . TGTGCCGCAGCAGCTCGAGCGGCGGCCCTCGGGCAAGAGACCCAGTACTTC CAAAARAAALGQETQYF
TRBJ2-3 TRBV5-6 . . TGTGCCAGCAGCTTGCACAGCGGACCCACAGATACGCAGTATTTT CASSLHSGPTDTQYF
TRBJ2-1 TRBV6-2/TRBV6-3 TRBD2 once TGTGCCAGCAGTCCACTCACTAGCGGGCTTTACAATGAGCAGTTCTTC CASSPLTSGLYNEQFF
TRBJ2-5 TRBV30 . . TGTGCCTGGAGTATAAGAGGGCGGGAGACCCAGTACTTC CAWSIRGRETQYF
TRBJ2-7 TRBV7-9 . . TGTGCCAGCAGCTTTGGCTCTCTCTACGAGCAGTACTTC CASSFGSLYEQYF
TRBJ1-1 TRBV30 . . TGTGCCTGGAGTGTAGGGTCTCGCACTGAAGCTTTCTTT CAWSVGSRTEAFF
TRBJ1-5 TRBV7-8 . few TGTGCCAGCAGCTTAGGGGCAGACCTAGAGCATCAGCCCCAGCATTTT CASSLGADLEHQPQHF
TRBJ1-4 TRBV10-3 TRBD1 . TGTGCCATCAGTGACCCGACAGGGTTTGGTGAAAAACTGTTTTTT CAISDPTGFGEKLFF
TRBJ2-1 TRBV5-5 TRBD1 . TGTGCCAGCAGCTTAGGGACAGGGTCCTACAATGAGCAGTTCTTC CASSLGTGSYNEQFF
TRBJ2-1 TRBV6-1 . . TGTGCCAGCAGTGAAGACTCCCCGGATGAGCAGTTCTTC CASSEDSPDEQFF
TRBJ2-1 TRBV5-1 TRBD2 . TGCGCCAGCAGCTTGACTAGCGGGGCCTACAATGAGCAGTTCTTC CASSLTSGAYNEQFF
TRBJ2-5 TRBV5-5 . . TGTGCCAGCAGCCCCGGGCCCACCCAAGAGACCCAGTACTTC CASSPGPTQETQYF